These 29 T cell receptor beta chains were sequenced from one sample in a study of control samples from healthy donors and cancer patients. TCRdb's table, derived via immunoSEQ multiplex PCR, lists solely in-frame clones and lacks some. The table includes around 41,000 clones, about four fifths detected once. Source material: PBMCs. These receptors were collected from an older woman with lung cancer.

The chain employs TRBV23-1 and TRBJ2-2, with 13 bases matching TRBD2. TRBV23-1 has ORF status, its function being uncertain. The CDR3 length is 16 residues. V lost 6 bases to trimming and J lost 5 bases; unmatched junction nucleotides: 6. The CDR3 region is CASRRRLAGGTGELFF. CDR3 nucleotide sequence: TGCGCCAGCAGGCGAAGACTAGCGGGAGGAACCGGGGAGCTGTTTTTT.

The V and J genes are TRBV19 and TRBJ1-4; 7 nucleotides align to TRBD1. The CDR3 extends over 14 amino acids. Looked up from germline, CDR1 is LNHDA and CDR2 is SQIVND (reference sequence). V lost 4 bases, J lost 2 bases, and 1 base stayed unmatched. This chain's CDR3 is CASSKTGTNEKLFF. The DNA of the CDR3 is TGTGCCAGTAGTAAGACAGGGACTAATGAAAAACTGTTTTTT. The entire variable domain, with the rest obtained from reference TRBV19 and TRBJ1-4, is as follows: DGGITQSPKYLFRKEGQNVTLSCEQNLNHDAMYWYRQDPGQGLRLIYYSQIVNDFQKGDIAEGYSVSREKKESFPLTVTSAQKNPTAFYLCASSKTGTNEKLFFGSGTQLSVL.

This clone is termed medium-sized. The CDR3 is CASSLGTSGSEQYF. The CDR3 coding sequence is TGTGCCAGCAGCTTAGGGACTAGCGGGAGCGAGCAGTACTTC. J is TRBJ2-7 and V is TRBV7-3; TRBD2 matches 14 bases. V lost 2 bases to trimming and J lost 6 bases; unmatched junction nucleotides: 0. Germline loops: CDR1 SGHTA, CDR2 FQGTGA. The CDR3 spans 14 residues.

The chain recombines TRBV24-1 with TRBJ2-3; no clear D gene. The CDR3 spans 14 residues. Per the germline V gene, CDR1 is KGHDR and CDR2 is SFDVKD. V lost 4 bases to trimming and J lost 2 bases, with 9 bases between them. CDR3 residues: CATSDARTTDTQYF. CDR3 DNA: TGTGCCACCAGTGACGCCCGTACCACAGATACGCAGTATTTT.

This chain links TRBV20-1 with TRBJ1-2; D remains ambiguous. This CDR3 contains 12 residues. In germline, CDR1 is DFQATT, CDR2 SNEGSKA (reference sequence). Trimming cost V 3 bases and J 13 bases, with 18 bases left between them. The CDR3 loop reads CSASEGVPFGTF. DNA for the CDR3: TGCAGTGCTAGTGAAGGTGTACCTTTTGGCACCTTC.

The chain combines TRBV19 with TRBJ1-5; maybe TRBD1 (5 bases). The CDR3 runs to 15 residues. Trimming stripped 5 bases from V and 0 bases from J, with 11 bases between. The V gene's germline CDR1 is LNHDA and CDR2 SQIVND (reference sequence). CDR3 amino acids: CASSGPGLSNQPQHF. The DNA of the CDR3 is TGTGCCAGTAGTGGGCCGGGACTTAGCAATCAGCCCCAGCATTTT.

The chain employs TRBV4-1 and TRBJ2-7; D uncertain. CDR3 size: 15 residues. CDR1 is MGHRA, CDR2 YSYEKL, per germline. V was clipped by 5 bases and J by 3 bases, with 17 bases between them. The CDR3 region has the DNA TGCGCCAGCAGCTACTTGGAGTTGGGCCTCTACGAGCAGTACTTC. This encodes CASSYLELGLYEQYF.

This chain connects TRBV29-1 to TRBJ1-1; the D gene is possibly TRBD1 (6 bases). V was pared by 1 base and J by 5 bases, with 17 bases between. This CDR3 comprises 15 residues. Germline-derived CDR1 and CDR2 are SQVTM and ANQGSEA. CDR3 sequence reads: CSVEGRPGVWTEAFF. CDR3 bases: TGCAGCGTTGAAGGGCGCCCAGGGGTTTGGACTGAAGCTTTCTTT.

This clone was detected once. This sequence joins TRBV5-1 and TRBJ1-2, with 11 positions matching TRBD1. Germline V lookup: CDR1 SGHRS, CDR2 YFSETQ. V was pared by 3 bases and J by 1 base, with 20 bases of the junction left unmatched. The CDR3 consists of 21 residues. Here the CDR3 DNA reads TGCGCCAGCAGCTCCCTCCTTTTGGGCAGGACAGGGGGCGCCGGTAACTATGGCTACACCTTC. As protein: CASSSLLLGRTGGAGNYGYTF.

The J gene is TRBJ1-2, the V gene TRBV14; D is possibly TRBD1 (5 bases). The CDR3 has 12 residues. Deletions cut 10 bases from V and 2 bases from J, with 11 bases between. The germline gives CDR1 SGHDN, CDR2 FVKESK. Here the CDR3 reads CATGTQNYGYTF. For the CDR3, the DNA is TGTGCCACAGGGACCCAGAACTATGGCTACACCTTC.

The J gene is TRBJ1-5, the V gene TRBV2; possibly TRBD1 for D (5 bases). Per the germline V gene, CDR1 is SNHLY and CDR2 is FYNNEI. The CDR3 loop spans 16 amino acids. V lost 3 bases and J lost 4, with 16 bases in between. DNA of the CDR3: TGTGCCAGCAGTGACCGCTCGGACACTGGAAATCAGCCCCAGCATTTT. It specifies CASSDRSDTGNQPQHF. Full variable domain (outside the CDR3, taken from reference TRBV2 and TRBJ1-5): EPEVTQTPSHQVTQMGQEVILRCVPISNHLYFYWYRQILGQKVEFLVSFYNNEISEKSEIFDDQFSVERPDGSNFTLKIRSTKLEDSAMYFCASSDRSDTGNQPQHFGDGTRLSIL.

This sequence joins TRBV5-1 and TRBJ1-2, with D maybe TRBD1 (6 bases). CDR3 length: 13 residues. V shed 0 bases and J shed 6 bases, with 9 bases lying between them. CDR1 and CDR2 from the germline V gene are SGHRS and YFSETQ. The CDR3: CASSLAGEDGYTF. CDR3 DNA sequence: TGCGCCAGCAGCTTGGCAGGGGAGGATGGCTACACCTTC.

V and J are TRBV10-3 and TRBJ2-7, with 12 positions matching TRBD2. The CDR3 loop spans 17 amino acids. The J segment lost 2 bases and the V segment lost 6 bases, leaving 11 bases of the junction unmatched. CDR1 ENHRY and CDR2 SYGVKD come from the germline V gene. The CDR3 DNA is TGTGCCATCAGACCGACTAGCGGGAGAGCGGCCCCCTACGAGCAGTACTTC. Translating gives CAIRPTSGRAAPYEQYF.

This clone is deemed medium-sized (0.01 to 0.1%). This chain uses TRBV6-1 with TRBJ2-1, with 9 nucleotides matching TRBD2. With 2 bases clipped from V and 8 bases from J, the junction kept 13 bases outside the gene matches. CDR1 MNHNS and CDR2 SASEGT come from the germline V gene. This CDR3 has 17 amino acids. This CDR3 is CASSEFPRGRASDEQFF. Here the CDR3 DNA reads TGTGCCAGCAGTGAATTTCCCCGCGGGAGGGCGAGCGATGAGCAGTTCTTC.

V is TRBV6-5 and J is TRBJ1-2; D not resolved. V lost 3 bases, J lost 8 bases, and 13 bases lay in between. Looked up from germline, CDR1 is MNHEY and CDR2 is SVGAGI. This CDR3 region has 13 residues. CDR3 coding DNA: TGTGCCAGCAGTTATCGCCAGAAATCGGGCTACACCTTC. Translation: CASSYRQKSGYTF.

The CDR3 region has the DNA TGTGCCAGCAGCGGCCCTAGCGGACAAGAGACCCAGTACTTC. It encodes CASSGPSGQETQYF. The chain recombines TRBV9 with TRBJ2-5; 7 bases agree with TRBD2. CDR3 length: 14 amino acids. Germline CDR1 is SGDLS and CDR2 is YYNGEE. The trim removed 3 bases at V and 2 bases at J, leaving 4 bases unmatched.

This clone was counted between two and nine times. J is TRBJ1-1 and V is TRBV19; D is undetermined. This CDR3 has 13 residues. From germline, CDR1 is LNHDA and CDR2 SQIVND (reference sequence). Trimming cost V 3 bases and J 1 base, with 6 bases left between them. CDR3: CASSITENTEAFF. The CDR3 DNA is TGTGCCAGTAGTATTACCGAGAACACTGAAGCTTTCTTT.

V gene TRBV6-2 or TRBV6-3 combines with J gene TRBJ1-2; 7 nucleotides match TRBD1. The V segment lost 6 bases and the J segment 4 bases; nucleotides outside the gene matches: 8. This CDR3 is built from 14 residues. Germline loops: CDR1 MNHEY, CDR2 SVGEGT. The CDR3 DNA reads TGTGCCAGCAGCCCCGGACAGGTGCCCTATGGCTACACCTTC. It encodes CASSPGQVPYGYTF.

Regarding this clone: The sample contains more than one DNA sequence encoding this CDR3. V and J are TRBV5-1 and TRBJ2-7; unclear D gene. The CDR3 has 12 amino acids. V was shortened by 0 bases and J by 3 bases, with 4 bases between the two germline ends. Germline loops: CDR1 SGHRS, CDR2 YFSETQ. This chain's CDR3 is CASSLGGYEQYF. Written as DNA, the CDR3 is TGCGCCAGCAGCTTGGGGGGCTACGAGCAGTACTTC. Drawing the rest from reference TRBV5-1 and TRBJ2-7, the complete variable domain is KAGVTQTPRYLIKTRGQQVTLSCSPISGHRSVSWYQQTPGQGLQFLFEYFSETQRNKGNFPGRFSGRQFSNSRSEMNVSTLELGDSALYLCASSLGGYEQYFGPGTRLTVT.

The gene calls are TRBV7-2 and TRBJ2-1, with D unresolved. CDR3 length: 15 residues. V lost 3 bases, J lost 10 bases, and 19 bases lay in between. Germline V lookup: CDR1 SGHTA, CDR2 FQGNSA. The CDR3 DNA reads as TGTGCCAGCAGCTTGGCCGGGCGTGCCTCCCAGGAGCAGTTCTTC. Translating it yields CASSLAGRASQEQFF.

This chain uses TRBV12-3 or TRBV12-4 with TRBJ2-5; the D gene is possibly TRBD2 (5 bases). V was pared by 3 bases and J by 5 bases, with 10 bases between. The CDR3 is 13 residues long. The chain's CDR3 is CASSFRGPETQYF. The CDR3 coding sequence is TGTGCCAGCAGTTTTCGGGGTCCGGAGACCCAGTACTTC.

This sequence joins TRBV19 and TRBJ2-7, with D uncertain. This CDR3 contains 13 residues. CDR1 is LNHDA and CDR2 is SQIVND in the germline V gene (reference sequence). Trimming pared 3 bases from V and 11 bases from J, leaving 17 bases between. In nucleotides, the CDR3 is TGTGCCAGTAGTATTTCTCCGGACGTGGAAAAGTACTTC. This codes for CASSISPDVEKYF. Full variable domain (remainder filled in from reference TRBV19 and TRBJ2-7): DGGITQSPKYLFRKEGQNVTLSCEQNLNHDAMYWYRQDPGQGLRLIYYSQIVNDFQKGDIAEGYSVSREKKESFPLTVTSAQKNPTAFYLCASSISPDVEKYFGPGTRLTVT.

The gene calls are TRBV7-3 and TRBJ1-1; D may be TRBD1 (5 bases). The germline CDR1 and CDR2 sequences are SGHTA and FQGTGA. The CDR3 has 13 amino acids. V dropped 5 bases and J dropped 4 bases, with 11 bases sitting between them. CDR3 sequence reads: CASSRDPATEAFF. For the CDR3, the DNA is TGTGCCAGCAGCCGGGACCCCGCCACTGAAGCTTTCTTT. Based on the CDR3 plus reference TRBV7-3 and TRBJ1-1, the full variable domain is GAGVSQTPSNKVTEKGKYVELRCDPISGHTALYWYRQSLGQGPEFLIYFQGTGAADDSGLPNDRFFAVRPEGSVSTLKIQRTERGDSAVYLCASSRDPATEAFFGQGTRLTVV.

Notes on this clone: Other nucleotide sequences from this sample produce the same CDR3. The V call is TRBV18, the J call TRBJ1-6; 9 nucleotides line up with TRBD1. V dropped 2 bases and J dropped 7; count of bases not matched to a gene: 0. Germline CDR1 KGHSH, CDR2 LQKENI. The CDR3 runs to 14 residues. The CDR3: CASSPGTGNSPLHF. CDR3 nucleotides: TGTGCCAGCTCACCAGGGACAGGGAATTCACCCCTCCACTTT.

This clone was counted a few times. V gene TRBV5-1 combines with J gene TRBJ1-5; D uncertain. The CDR3 runs to 17 residues. V lost 4 bases and J lost 7, with 24 bases in between. The germline CDR1 and CDR2 sequences are SGHRS and YFSETQ. CDR3 sequence reads: CASSPDSLGPITQPQHF. The CDR3 region has the DNA TGCGCCAGCAGCCCGGACTCTCTCGGACCCATTACACAGCCCCAGCATTTT.

The chain employs TRBV7-3 and TRBJ2-2; D not certain. Germline values: CDR1 SGHTA, CDR2 FQGTGA. V was shortened by 4 bases and J by 7 bases, with 19 bases between the two germline ends. The CDR3 extends over 16 amino acids. CDR3 in amino acids: CASSSSSQVVGGELFF. In DNA, the CDR3 is TGTGCCAGCAGCTCTTCAAGTCAGGTCGTAGGCGGGGAGCTGTTTTTT.

This clone was recorded only once. The J gene is TRBJ2-6, the V gene TRBV11-2; tentatively, D is TRBD1 (6 bases). The ends were cut back, 1 base at V and 3 bases at J, with 19 bases in the middle. Germline V gene data show CDR1 as SGHAT and CDR2 as FQNNGV. The CDR3 loop spans 19 amino acids. CDR3 coding DNA: TGTGCCAGCAGCTTAGGATTCGGACAGCGCGGTAGTGGGGCCAACGTCCTGACTTTC. Residues: CASSLGFGQRGSGANVLTF.

The genes are TRBV6-4 and TRBJ1-3; 12 bases map to TRBD1. The CDR3 totals 19 residues. Germline CDR1 and CDR2: MRHNA and SNTAGT. V lost 2 bases, J lost 8 bases, and 16 bases stayed unmatched. CDR3 residues: CASSDPAAGTGGRIDTIYF. The CDR3 nucleotides read TGTGCCAGCAGTGACCCAGCCGCCGGGACAGGGGGCCGCATAGACACCATATATTTT.

This chain links TRBV4-3 with TRBJ1-2; D is perhaps TRBD1 (5 bases). The CDR3 spans 15 residues. The V end was cut by 5 bases, the J end by 8 bases, with 21 bases between. Germline loops: CDR1 LGHNA, CDR2 YSLEER. CDR3 protein: CASSIDSGPGRGYTF. The CDR3 DNA reads TGCGCCAGCAGCATAGACAGCGGGCCAGGAAGGGGCTACACCTTC.